These 17 T cell receptor beta chains were sequenced from one sample in a study of T cells in Graves' hyperthyroidism and ophthalmopathy. Amplification targeted TCR beta CDR3 regions from RNA transcripts. With the HTBI primer set, the TCR CDR3 went through a first round of RT-PCR. TCRdb reprocessed the multiplex PCR reads via MiXCR and lists one record per CDR3 protein. The data show some 720,000 distinct CDR3 sequences, roughly 15% seen once. Sequenced: blood. The receptors originated from a man aged 18 to 29 with Graves' hyperthyroidism.

The genes are TRBV7-9 and TRBJ1-1, with D maybe TRBD1 (6 bases). Germline lookup yields CDR1 SEHNR and CDR2 FQNEAQ (reference sequence). The length of the CDR3 is 13 residues. Between the trimmed V and J ends, which lost 6 bases and 1 base, there was a span of 9 bases. CDR3 nucleotides: TGTGCCAGCAGGGAGGGGGGGAACACTGAAGCTTTCTTT. This codes for CASREGGNTEAFF.

The chain couples TRBV5-4 to TRBJ2-6, with TRBD2 as a possible D gene (6 bases). Per germline, CDR1 SGHNT and CDR2 YYREEE (reference sequence). Deletions cut 3 bases from V and 0 bases from J, with 19 bases between. The CDR3 loop spans 19 amino acids. This chain's CDR3 is CASSSGGISLYSGANVLTF. The CDR3 DNA follows: TGTGCCAGCAGCTCCGGGGGTATCTCTCTATACTCTGGGGCCAACGTCCTGACTTTC.

J is TRBJ2-1 and V is TRBV28; 14 bases are a match to TRBD2. Germline CDR1 is MDHEN and CDR2 is SYDVKM. The CDR3 covers 17 residues. V lost 5 bases and J lost 8; bases outside the gene matches: 11. CDR3 nucleotide sequence: TGTGCCAGCAGTCCCCAGGGACTAGCGGGGGAAGGCGATGAGCAGTTCTTC. It specifies CASSPQGLAGEGDEQFF.

The sample holds many counts of this clonotype. This CDR3 is CASSSPAGRGLGNTIYF. The CDR3 coding sequence is TGTGCCAGCAGTTCACCGGCGGGCAGGGGGCTCGGAAACACCATATATTTT. The chain uses TRBV28 and TRBJ1-3, with 8 bases aligning to TRBD1. With 4 bases clipped from V and 4 bases from J, the junction kept 12 bases outside the gene matches. Germline V gene sequence: CDR1 MDHEN, CDR2 SYDVKM. The CDR3 has 17 amino acids.

This clonotype was detected many times. The rearrangement joins TRBV20-1 to TRBJ1-1; a possible D gene is TRBD1 (5 bases). Germline V gives CDR1 DFQATT, CDR2 SNEGSKA (reference sequence). The ends were cut back, 6 bases at V and 5 bases at J, with 22 bases in the middle. This CDR3 has 15 residues. In DNA form, the CDR3 reads TGCAGTGCCACCACACCGACACGGGGGGGGACTGAAGCTTTCTTT. Translation gives CSATTPTRGGTEAFF.

This clonotype was recorded many times. The chain recombines TRBV28 with TRBJ1-2, with D possibly TRBD1 on 6 matching bases. Germline CDR1 MDHEN, CDR2 SYDVKM. The length of the CDR3 is 14 residues. The V end lost 5 bases, the J end lost 4 bases, and 14 bases lay between the germline ends. The CDR3 sequence: CASSPDQGPYGYTF. The CDR3 DNA reads TGTGCCAGCAGTCCAGATCAGGGGCCCTATGGCTACACCTTC.

This clonotype has a count of ten or more. The chain links TRBV11-3 to TRBJ2-1, with 8 bases fitting TRBD1. Germline values: CDR1 SGHNT, CDR2 YENEEA. The CDR3 has 12 residues. Trimming removed 5 bases from V and 14 bases from J; junction bases left unmatched: 8. CDR3 region: CASSTRTGPEFF. CDR3 in DNA: TGTGCCAGCAGCACCCGGACAGGGCCGGAGTTCTTC.

The table lists this clonotype with many counts. This chain joins TRBV18 and TRBJ1-5; 8 bases match TRBD1. CDR3 length: 14 residues. Germline V CDR1 and CDR2: KGHSH, LQKENI. The ends lost 6 bases at V and 3 bases at J; junction bases unmatched: 4. The DNA for the CDR3 is TGTGCCAGCTCGTCGACAGGGGTCAATCAGCCCCAGCATTTT. This translates into CASSSTGVNQPQHF.

The chain employs TRBV10-3 and TRBJ2-3; D call uncertain. Trimming removed 0 bases at V and 4 bases at J, with 5 bases between. Germline lookup yields CDR1 ENHRY and CDR2 SYGVKD. The CDR3 contains 13 residues. The chain's CDR3 is CAISESRSDTQYF. The DNA of the CDR3 is TGTGCCATCAGTGAGTCGAGGTCAGATACGCAGTATTTT.

There are many counts of this clonotype. The rearrangement joins TRBV3-1 to TRBJ1-1; D perhaps matches TRBD1 (5 bases). Per the germline V gene, CDR1 is LGHDT and CDR2 is YNNKEL (reference sequence). The CDR3 extends over 15 amino acids. V lost 0 bases to trimming and J lost 3 bases, with 11 bases between them. The CDR3 DNA is TGTGCCAGCAGCCAAGAAGGAGGGGAGTACACTGAAGCTTTCTTT. It translates to CASSQEGGEYTEAFF.

This clonotype was seen at least ten times. The CDR3 bases are TGTGCCATCAGGGGGGATTTCACTGAAGCTTTCTTT. This sequence encodes CAIRGDFTEAFF. This chain connects TRBV2 to TRBJ1-1; 7 bases are a match to TRBD1. The CDR3 is made up of 12 amino acids. J lost 4 bases, V lost 10 bases, and 6 bases had no gene match. The V gene's germline CDR1 is SNHLY and CDR2 FYNNEI.

CDR3 nucleotide sequence: TGTGCTAGTGGTTTGGGGGGATTGAACACTGAAGCTTTCTTT. Translated: CASGLGGLNTEAFF. This chain connects TRBV12-5 to TRBJ1-1; D gene unclear. Trimming removed 1 base from V and 0 bases from J, with 6 bases in between. Germline CDR1 reads LGHNT; CDR2 reads FRNRAP. The CDR3 covers 14 residues.

The table lists this clonotype with many counts. V and J are TRBV28 and TRBJ2-2; TRBD1 matches at 9 bases. CDR3 size: 16 residues. Germline-derived CDR1 and CDR2 are MDHEN and SYDVKM. J lost 7 bases, V lost 4 bases, and 10 bases had no gene match. CDR3 DNA sequence: TGTGCCAGCAGTTCCCCCCGGACAGGGGCGCACGGGGAGCTGTTTTTT. It yields the protein CASSSPRTGAHGELFF.

In this sample, this clonotype turned up a few times. Written as DNA, the CDR3 is TGTGCCAGCAGTGGAGCCAGAAGGCAGCCCCAGCATTTT. Translation: CASSGARRQPQHF. V and J are TRBV6-1 and TRBJ1-5; D unclear. This CDR3 comprises 13 residues. From germline, CDR1 is MNHNS and CDR2 SASEGT. V lost 4 bases and J lost 7, with 11 bases in between.

The chain uses TRBV19 and TRBJ1-1; TRBD1 aligns across 7 bases. With V trimmed by 9 bases and J by 4 bases, 8 bases remained unmatched. CDR3 size: 13 residues. The V gene's germline CDR1 is LNHDA and CDR2 SQIVND (reference sequence). CDR3 coding DNA: TGTGCCAGCGCAACACAGGGGATCACTGAAGCTTTCTTT. This encodes CASATQGITEAFF.

This clonotype has at least ten counts. The rearrangement links TRBV7-9 to TRBJ2-7; D might be TRBD1 (6 bases). This CDR3 contains 16 residues. Germline values: CDR1 SEHNR, CDR2 FQNEAQ (reference sequence). Between the trimmed V and J ends, which lost 2 bases and 2 bases, there was a span of 16 bases. DNA of the CDR3: TGTGCCAGCAGCTTAAGGGGCCAGGGGTCCCCCTACGAGCAGTACTTC. Translating it yields CASSLRGQGSPYEQYF.

In its sample, this clonotype was seen many times. The junction does not match germline at one end; this may be a read error. DNA of the CDR3: TGCAGTGCCAGAGGGGGGTCTCGCAATCAGCCCCAGCATTTT. It specifies CSARGGSRNQPQHF. J is TRBJ1-5 and V is TRBV20-1, with a weak D call TRBD1 (6 bases). The CDR3 runs to 14 residues. Germline-derived CDR1 and CDR2 are DFQATT and SNEGSKA (reference sequence).